This T cell receptor (beta chain) originates from a study of technical replicates of blood from several donors. Libraries were prepared by immunoSEQ multiplex PCR; TCRdb keeps only in-frame clonotypes and omits some of them. Among some 70,000 clones listed, about 97% were seen once. Germline V gene lookup returns CDR1 LNHDA and CDR2 SQIVND (reference sequence). This CDR3 spans 14 amino acids. With V trimmed by 3 bases and J by 6 bases, 5 bases remained unmatched. The rearrangement joins TRBV19 to TRBJ1-5; 7 bases align to TRBD1. This clonotype originated in a human donor in good health. The sequencing sample was made of T cells isolated from PBMCs. The CDR3 coding sequence is TGTGCCAGTAGTATCGACAGGGAGGCTCAGCCCCAGCATTTT. Protein sequence: CASSIDREAQPQHF.